The present TCR beta chain was sequenced within a study of blood T cell repertoires in COVID-19. Study overall: The United States, Italy and Spain were the sources of the acute and convalescent COVID-19 samples. The analysed material was cDNA or gDNA that came from T cells, B-cell-depleted T cells, or PBMCs.

The V gene lost 0 bases and the J gene lost 7 bases, with 19 bases spanning the gap. CDR3 size: 17 residues. The germline CDR1 and CDR2 sequences are LGHDT and YNNKEL (reference sequence). The table came from immunoSEQ multiplex PCR; TCRdb's copy has only in-frame clones and leaves some out. This table has 150,000 to 200,000 clones, 80% to 85% appearing once. The chain is built from TRBV3-1 (or the pseudogene TRBV3-2) and TRBJ2-1, with TRBD2 as a possible D gene (6 bases). The source is a human donor with acute or convalescent COVID-19. The donor label of this sample is uncertain. Sequencing used peripheral blood. The CDR3 here is CASSQDGGRRFWNEQFF. The CDR3 DNA follows: TGTGCCAGCAGCCAAGATGGAGGGAGAAGGTTTTGGAATGAGCAGTTCTTC.